The entry below gives a single T cell receptor (beta chain) sequence along with its context. Trimming took off 10 bases at V and 5 bases at J, with 23 bases between the two ends. The CDR3 runs to 15 residues. In germline, CDR1 is MDHEN, CDR2 SYDVKM. Per the original data handling: Amplification of reference gene primers provided the estimated nucleated cell counts. Sequenced by immunoSEQ multiplex PCR; TCRdb stores in-frame clones only, minus some. V, J and clone size were drawn from that table, and D and trimming were deduced from the DNA. The sample yields over 85,000 clones, 91% seen once. The data are from a study of blood T cell repertoires in COVID-19. As for the study in general: Acute-phase and convalescent COVID-19 samples originated in the United States, Italy and Spain. Sample material is recorded as cDNA or gDNA derived from T cells, B-cell-depleted T cells, or PBMCs.

The sample was peripheral blood. The sequence was obtained from a human donor with active COVID-19. The donor label of this sample is uncertain. The chain combines TRBV28 with TRBJ2-5; D is possibly TRBD2 (5 bases). The chain's CDR3 is CAILRPGSGEETQYF. CDR3 DNA: TGTGCCATTCTACGACCGGGGTCCGGTGAGGAGACCCAGTACTTC.